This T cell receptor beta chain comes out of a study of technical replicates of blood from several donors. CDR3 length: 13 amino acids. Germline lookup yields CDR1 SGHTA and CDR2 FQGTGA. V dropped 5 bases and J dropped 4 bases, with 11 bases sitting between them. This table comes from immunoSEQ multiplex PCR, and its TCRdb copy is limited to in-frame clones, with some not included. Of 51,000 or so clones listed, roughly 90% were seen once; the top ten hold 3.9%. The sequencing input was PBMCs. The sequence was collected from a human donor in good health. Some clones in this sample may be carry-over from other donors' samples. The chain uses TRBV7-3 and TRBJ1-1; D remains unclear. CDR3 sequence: CASSAHVGTEAFF. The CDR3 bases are TGTGCCAGCAGCGCGCATGTCGGCACTGAAGCTTTCTTT.